The 6 T cell receptor beta chains in this list originate from one sample, sequenced in a study of CD8 T cells in ankylosing spondylitis. TCRdb re-called the 5' RACE reads through MiXCR, storing one row per CDR3 protein. The sample consists of some 220,000 distinct CDR3 sequences, more than 5.5% of them appearing once. The study's findings and limits: A motif of several highly homologous TCR beta variants was seen as apparently characteristic of ankylosing spondylitis blood.

These receptors have no known antigen. Sequencing was done on a sample of blood, either unsorted or a sorted T cell fraction (not recorded which). These receptors all stem from a male donor with ankylosing spondylitis.

V usage is TRBV3-1 and J usage is TRBJ2-5; D not resolved. The germline V and J ends were trimmed by 0 bases and 7 bases, with 15 bases remaining between them. Looked up from germline, CDR1 is LGHDT and CDR2 is YNNKEL (reference sequence). The CDR3 is 15 amino acids. The CDR3 loop is CASSQDLAAGGTQYF. The CDR3 DNA is TGTGCCAGCAGCCAAGATCTGGCGGCAGGTGGGACCCAGTACTTC.

This clonotype was counted many times. The J gene is TRBJ2-3, the V gene TRBV9; TRBD2 agrees at 11 bases. The CDR3 covers 16 residues. The V gene end was trimmed by 3 bases and the J gene end by 5 bases; junction bases not matched to a gene: 8. Per the germline V gene, CDR1 is SGDLS and CDR2 is YYNGEE. For the CDR3, the DNA is TGTGCCAGCAGCGACCTAGCGGGAGGAGCGGGAGATACGCAGTATTTT. Translated, it gives CASSDLAGGAGDTQYF.

Many counts were recorded for this clonotype. The chain is built from TRBV16 and TRBJ1-5; a weak D match, TRBD1 (5 bases). The CDR3 runs 16 residues. V lost 2 bases and J 1 base, leaving 12 bases between the germline ends. Germline lookup yields CDR1 KGHSY and CDR2 FQNENV. The CDR3 loop is CASSQDGTGSNQPQHF. The CDR3 DNA sequence: TGTGCCAGCAGCCAAGACGGGACGGGGAGCAATCAGCCCCAGCATTTT.

The table lists this clonotype with many counts. The chain's CDR3 is CATQESSYNEQFF. CDR3 bases: TGTGCCACCCAGGAGAGCTCCTACAATGAGCAGTTCTTC. V is TRBV5-6 and J is TRBJ2-1; D is unclear. The CDR3 totals 13 residues. Germline CDR1 is SGHDT and CDR2 is YYEEEE. The V end lost 9 bases, the J end lost 0 bases, and 10 bases lay between the germline ends.

This clonotype was counted a few times. The genes are TRBV5-5 and TRBJ2-1; either TRBD1 or TRBD2 may fit D (5 bases each). The CDR3 is 13 residues long. The germline V gene encodes CDR1 SGHKS and CDR2 YYEKEE (reference sequence). V was clipped by 0 bases and J by 9 bases, with 10 bases between them. The CDR3 loop reads CASSLAGTGEQFF. The CDR3 nucleotides read TGTGCCAGCAGCTTGGCCGGGACGGGTGAGCAGTTCTTC.

As to this clonotype: The conserved phenylalanine or tryptophan is not found at the CDR3 terminus, so this likely reflects a read error. The V gene is TRBV7-8, the J gene TRBJ1-2; unclear D gene. V was pared by 1 base and J by 7 bases, with 7 bases between. Germline-derived CDR1 and CDR2 are SGHVS and FQNEAQ. This CDR3 is built from 12 residues. CDR3 loop: CASSLGRGGYTL. CDR3 DNA sequence: TGTGCCAGCAGCTTAGGACGGGGTGGCTACACCTTG.